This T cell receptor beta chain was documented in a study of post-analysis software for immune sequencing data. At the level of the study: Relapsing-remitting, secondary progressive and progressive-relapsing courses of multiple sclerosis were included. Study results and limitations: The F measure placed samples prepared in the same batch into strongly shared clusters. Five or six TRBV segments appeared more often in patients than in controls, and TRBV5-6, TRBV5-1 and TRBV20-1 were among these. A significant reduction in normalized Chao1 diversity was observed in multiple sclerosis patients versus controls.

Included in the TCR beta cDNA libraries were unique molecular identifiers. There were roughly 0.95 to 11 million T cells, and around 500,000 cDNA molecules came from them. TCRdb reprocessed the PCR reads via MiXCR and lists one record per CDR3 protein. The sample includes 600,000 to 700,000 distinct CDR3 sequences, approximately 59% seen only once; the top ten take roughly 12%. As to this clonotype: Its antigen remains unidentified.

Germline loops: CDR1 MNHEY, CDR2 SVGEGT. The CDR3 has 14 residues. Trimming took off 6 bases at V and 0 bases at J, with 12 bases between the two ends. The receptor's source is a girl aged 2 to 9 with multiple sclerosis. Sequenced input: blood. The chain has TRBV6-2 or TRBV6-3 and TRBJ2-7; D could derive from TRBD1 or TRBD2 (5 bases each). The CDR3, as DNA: TGTGCCAGCAGATCGGGGCCTAGCTCCTACGAGCAGTACTTC. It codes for CASRSGPSSYEQYF.